What follows are 15 T cell receptor beta chains derived from one specimen sequenced in a study of OX40 agonist ivuxolimab in advanced cancers. The method was the immunoSEQ multiplex PCR assay. TCRdb carries this immuneACCESS record with in-frame sequences only. Its versions omit some clonotypes, under half of them owing to an unresolved V gene in the studies checked, with the rest unexplained. The sample data list 95,000 to 110,000 clones, and around 93% of these were observed just once. The ten largest clones represent approximately 1.3% of the sample. The material sequenced was CD4+ or CD8+ T cells sorted from blood, taken in a trial of the OX40 agonist ivuxolimab. The receptors stem from an adult with an advanced solid tumor such as melanoma, head and neck, liver or kidney cancer.

The chain recombines TRBV6-5 with TRBJ1-5; 8 nucleotides line up with TRBD1. The CDR3 sequence is 15 residues long. The junction had 6 bases not matched to a gene; V was cut back by 5 bases and J by 3 bases. CDR1 is MNHEY and CDR2 is SVGAGI in the germline V gene. The CDR3 region has the DNA TGTGCCAGCAGTCCCGGGACAGGTCTCAATCAGCCCCAGCATTTT. Amino acids: CASSPGTGLNQPQHF.

This clone was counted a few times. The rearrangement links TRBV6-1 to TRBJ1-1, with 10 bases matching TRBD1. Germline trimming cut 3 bases from V and 7 bases from J; bases unmatched to any gene: 5. Germline V lookup: CDR1 MNHNS, CDR2 SASEGT. This CDR3 is built from 14 residues. The DNA for the CDR3 is TGTGCCAGCAGTGATTCCGGGACAGGGGATGAAGCTTTCTTT. Residues: CASSDSGTGDEAFF.

V is TRBV7-8 and J is TRBJ1-5, with a tentative D call TRBD1 (6 bases). This CDR3 spans 16 amino acids. CDR1 and CDR2 from the germline V gene are SGHVS and FQNEAQ. V was pared by 5 bases and J by 0 bases, with 14 bases between. CDR3: CASSPGTPTSNQPQHF. CDR3 DNA: TGTGCCAGCAGCCCCGGGACACCGACTAGCAATCAGCCCCAGCATTTT.

CDR3 loop: CASSSGQYETQYF. CDR3 coding DNA: TGTGCCAGCAGTTCCGGTCAGTATGAGACCCAGTACTTC. The chain has TRBV28 and TRBJ2-5; D not resolved. Per the germline V gene, CDR1 is MDHEN and CDR2 is SYDVKM. The CDR3 covers 13 residues. Trimming removed 4 bases from V and 5 bases from J, with 11 bases in between.

The chain is built from TRBV29-1 and TRBJ2-3, with TRBD2 matching over 8 bases. The length of the CDR3 is 15 residues. CDR1 SQVTM and CDR2 ANQGSEA come from the germline V gene. V lost 6 bases, J lost 0 bases, and 8 bases stayed unmatched. The CDR3, as DNA: TGCAGCGTGGTTTTAATAGCGGGAAGCACAGATACGCAGTATTTT. Translation gives CSVVLIAGSTDTQYF.

This chain joins TRBV7-3 and TRBJ1-1, with 7 bases fitting TRBD1. Trimming at V came to 4 bases and at J to 4 bases, leaving 6 bases not matched to a gene. Germline CDR1 is SGHTA and CDR2 is FQGTGA. CDR3 length: 14 amino acids. CDR3 DNA: TGTGCCAGCAGCTCGACAGGGCGCGGCACTGAAGCTTTCTTT. Protein product: CASSSTGRGTEAFF.

The sample holds a few counts of this clone. The V gene is TRBV10-3, the J gene TRBJ2-1, with TRBD2 matching over 8 bases. After removal of 4 bases from V and 5 bases from J, the junction contained 7 bases not matched to a gene. This CDR3 spans 15 amino acids. Germline V gives CDR1 ENHRY, CDR2 SYGVKD. The CDR3 bases are TGTGCCATCAGTGGAGCGGGAGCAGTCAACAATGAGCAGTTCTTC. Its translation: CAISGAGAVNNEQFF.

J is TRBJ2-2 and V is TRBV7-2, with D tentatively TRBD1 or TRBD2 (5 bases each). The V end lost 8 bases, the J end lost 0 bases, and 13 bases lay between the germline ends. The CDR3 has 15 residues. The germline V gene has CDR1 SGHTA and CDR2 FQGNSA. For the CDR3, the DNA is TGTGCCAGCGGATCTAGGGGACCGAACACCGGGGAGCTGTTTTTT. Translating it yields CASGSRGPNTGELFF.

The CDR3 DNA reads TGTGCCAGTAGTATCAGGGGGCTGGGTAATCAGCCCCAGCATTTT. Its translation: CASSIRGLGNQPQHF. The genes are TRBV19 and TRBJ1-5; 8 nucleotides align to TRBD1. V shed 3 bases and J 4 bases; nucleotides not matched to a gene: 5. This CDR3 comprises 15 residues. Germline CDR1 and CDR2: LNHDA and SQIVND (reference sequence). The whole variable domain, filled in from reference TRBV19 and TRBJ1-5, reads DGGITQSPKYLFRKEGQNVTLSCEQNLNHDAMYWYRQDPGQGLRLIYYSQIVNDFQKGDIAEGYSVSREKKESFPLTVTSAQKNPTAFYLCASSIRGLGNQPQHFGDGTRLSIL.

This clone was seen once. The rearrangement links TRBV19 to TRBJ2-7; 8 bases are shared with TRBD1. CDR3 length: 12 amino acids. V gave up 10 bases and J gave up 5 bases; unmatched junction bases: 7. Looked up from germline, CDR1 is LNHDA and CDR2 is SQIVND (reference sequence). The CDR3 region has the DNA TGTGCCACCGGACAGGGTCTCCACGAGCAGTACTTC. Translating it yields CATGQGLHEQYF.

The CDR3 DNA is TGCGCCAGCAGCTTGCAAGGGACAGGGTCAGGCACAGATACGCAGTATTTT. Protein sequence: CASSLQGTGSGTDTQYF. This chain connects TRBV5-1 to TRBJ2-3; 9 bases are a match to TRBD1. The CDR3 loop spans 17 amino acids. V trimming: 1 base; J trimming: 1 base; junction bases outside the gene matches: 7. Germline CDR1 SGHRS, CDR2 YFSETQ.

This rearrangement joins TRBV7-2 to TRBJ2-7; 14 bases line up with TRBD2. The CDR3 extends over 15 amino acids. In germline, CDR1 is SGHTA, CDR2 FQGNSA. V lost 5 bases, J lost 3 bases, and 3 bases stayed unmatched. DNA of the CDR3: TGTGCCAGCAGCCGTGGGACTAGCGGGGGCTACGAGCAGTACTTC. This translates into CASSRGTSGGYEQYF.

The chain carries TRBV2 and TRBJ2-1; D perhaps matches TRBD2 (6 bases). CDR3 length: 14 residues. V lost 6 bases and J 1 base, leaving 10 bases between the germline ends. CDR1 SNHLY and CDR2 FYNNEI come from the germline V gene. CDR3 sequence: CASRSGRSYNEQFF. The CDR3 DNA sequence: TGTGCCAGCAGGTCCGGGAGATCCTACAATGAGCAGTTCTTC. The whole variable domain, filled in from reference TRBV2 and TRBJ2-1, reads EPEVTQTPSHQVTQMGQEVILRCVPISNHLYFYWYRQILGQKVEFLVSFYNNEISEKSEIFDDQFSVERPDGSNFTLKIRSTKLEDSAMYFCASRSGRSYNEQFFGPGTRLTVL.

The chain carries TRBV6-4 and TRBJ2-3; unclear D gene. V was pared by 0 bases and J by 5 bases, with 6 bases between. Germline CDR1 reads MRHNA; CDR2 reads SNTAGT. This CDR3 contains 13 residues. DNA of the CDR3: TGTGCCAGCAGTGACTCGGTTCAAGATACGCAGTATTTT. Translating it yields CASSDSVQDTQYF.

J is TRBJ2-2 and V is TRBV11-2; 11 bases are a match to TRBD2. The CDR3 runs 18 residues. Germline V gene lookup returns CDR1 SGHAT and CDR2 FQNNGV. The junction had 8 bases not matched to a gene; V was cut back by 0 bases and J by 5 bases. CDR3 region: CASSLELSGRALTGELFF. The CDR3 DNA sequence: TGTGCCAGCAGCTTAGAGCTTAGCGGGAGGGCCTTAACCGGGGAGCTGTTTTTT. Using reference TRBV11-2 and TRBJ2-2 for the parts outside the CDR3, the full variable domain is EAGVAQSPRYKIIEKRQSVAFWCNPISGHATLYWYQQILGQGPKLLIQFQNNGVVDDSQLPKDRFSAERLKGVDSTLKIQPAKLEDSAVYLCASSLELSGRALTGELFFGEGSRLTVL.